This entry lists 6 T cell receptor beta chains sequenced from one sample in a study of T cell responses to AZD1222 COVID-19 vaccine. Clones were read by immunoSEQ multiplex PCR, and TCRdb kept only the in-frame ones, dropping some. The sample carries some 120,000 clones, 75% to 90% recorded once. This material consisted of peripheral blood, taken on day 0 of MenACWY control vaccination. The receptors originated from an adult in good health.

The V and J genes are TRBV2 and TRBJ2-1, with TRBD2 matching over 11 bases. With 4 bases clipped from V and 4 bases from J, the junction kept 12 bases outside the gene matches. The CDR3 has 18 residues. From germline, CDR1 is SNHLY and CDR2 FYNNEI. Here the CDR3 DNA reads TGTGCCAGCAGTGTAGGTAGCGGGAGGGCCTCGATTTACAATGAGCAGTTCTTC. It translates to CASSVGSGRASIYNEQFF.

In this sample, this clone turned up once. The gene calls are TRBV7-2 and TRBJ1-3, with 10 bases identical to TRBD1. CDR3 size: 16 residues. In germline, CDR1 is SGHTA, CDR2 FQGNSA. The J segment lost 1 base and the V segment lost 5 bases, leaving 5 bases of the junction unmatched. The CDR3 loop is CASSPRQGASGNTIYF. Here the CDR3 DNA reads TGTGCCAGCAGCCCTAGACAGGGGGCATCTGGAAACACCATATATTTT. The complete variable domain, with remaining parts taken from reference TRBV7-2 and TRBJ1-3, reads GAGVSQSPSNKVTEKGKDVELRCDPISGHTALYWYRQSLGQGLEFLIYFQGNSAPDKSGLPSDRFSAERTGGSVSTLTIQRTQQEDSAVYLCASSPRQGASGNTIYFGEGSWLTVV.

The V and J genes are TRBV28 and TRBJ2-7; 11 nucleotides line up with TRBD2. The CDR3 runs to 14 residues. Germline V CDR1 and CDR2: MDHEN, SYDVKM. V dropped 6 bases and J dropped 3; count of bases not matched to a gene: 4. The CDR3 protein is CASRFGTSGYEQYF. CDR3 DNA: TGTGCCAGCAGATTCGGGACTAGCGGCTACGAGCAGTACTTC.

This chain uses TRBV23-1 with TRBJ1-6; D not certain. TRBV23-1 is filed as an ORF, its function uncertain. The length of the CDR3 is 15 residues. V was pared by 8 bases and J by 7 bases, with 18 bases between. CDR3 amino acids: CASQVLHGLNSPLHF. The CDR3 nucleotides read TGCGCCAGCCAAGTACTCCATGGCCTCAATTCACCCCTCCACTTT.

The rearrangement links TRBV5-4 to TRBJ2-3, with 8 nucleotides matching TRBD1. With 0 bases clipped from V and 6 bases from J, the junction kept 6 bases outside the gene matches. The CDR3 sequence is 15 residues long. In germline, CDR1 is SGHNT, CDR2 YYREEE (reference sequence). The chain's CDR3 is CASSLGAGGSDTQYF. DNA for the CDR3: TGTGCCAGCAGCTTGGGGGCAGGGGGCAGCGATACGCAGTATTTT.

Only a few counts were recorded for this clone. This chain joins TRBV4-2 and TRBJ1-5; D perhaps matches TRBD1 (5 bases). Trimming removed 0 bases from V and 0 bases from J, with 15 bases in between. Germline-derived CDR1 and CDR2 are LGHNA and YNFKEQ. The CDR3 is made up of 18 amino acids. Here the CDR3 DNA reads TGTGCCAGCAGCCAAGATATTGGGACGGATAATAGCAATCAGCCCCAGCATTTT. The encoded protein is CASSQDIGTDNSNQPQHF.